A single sample is the source of the 28 T cell receptor beta chains below, sequenced in a study of a mutant IDH1 vaccine in newly diagnosed glioma. No antigen is known for these receptors. Sequencing was performed with immunoSEQ multiplex PCR; in TCRdb, only in-frame clones are kept and a portion is missing. The sample has some 47,000 clones; 81% are singletons. The time point denotes: week 35, safety follow-up. Doses of 300 ug of mutant IDH1 20-mer peptide were given with topical imiquimod. The sample here was PBMCs, taken from a glioma patient whose treatment included an IDH1 peptide vaccine. These receptors all come from a woman aged 35 to 49 with glioma. Some clones in this sample may be carry-over from other donors' samples.

V usage is TRBV6-6 and J usage is TRBJ1-1, with D tentatively TRBD1 (6 bases). The CDR3 is 15 residues long. With 4 bases removed from V and 3 bases from J, the gap between germline ends came to 15 bases. Per germline, CDR1 MNHNY and CDR2 SVGAGI (reference sequence). CDR3 in DNA: TGTGCCAGCAGTTTGGGGCAGGGGACGGACACTGAAGCTTTCTTT. It codes for CASSLGQGTDTEAFF.

The table lists this clone with a few counts. The V and J genes are TRBV19 and TRBJ1-1; D may be TRBD1 (5 bases). Germline-derived CDR1 and CDR2 are LNHDA and SQIVND (reference sequence). The CDR3 consists of 13 residues. With 3 bases removed from V and 4 bases from J, the gap between germline ends came to 9 bases. The CDR3: CASSMGEVTEAFF. In DNA form, the CDR3 reads TGTGCCAGTAGTATGGGGGAGGTCACTGAAGCTTTCTTT.

The chain has TRBV5-4 and TRBJ1-1; D is ambiguous. The germline V and J ends were trimmed by 2 bases and 5 bases, with 10 bases remaining between them. In germline, CDR1 is SGHNT, CDR2 YYREEE (reference sequence). This CDR3 is built from 13 residues. The CDR3 bases are TGTGCCAGCAGCTTCGATAGGGTGACTGAAGCTTTCTTT. The encoded protein is CASSFDRVTEAFF.

The DNA for the CDR3 is TGTGCCACCAGCAGAGATATCGGGGCAAGCTCCTACGAGCAGTACTTC. Protein sequence: CATSRDIGASSYEQYF. The chain links TRBV15 to TRBJ2-7; D tentatively reads TRBD1 or TRBD2 (5 bases each). Germline V gene lookup returns CDR1 LNHNV and CDR2 YYDKDF (reference sequence). The ends were cut back, 0 bases at V and 0 bases at J, with 12 bases in the middle. The CDR3 runs to 16 residues.

This clone has a single count. This chain connects TRBV10-3 to TRBJ1-2; D uncertain. The germline CDR1 and CDR2 sequences are ENHRY and SYGVKD. The CDR3 has 15 residues. Trimming took off 3 bases at V and 4 bases at J, with 15 bases between the two ends. The CDR3 coding sequence is TGTGCCATCAGTGACCACCGGGGTGGCATCTATGGCTACACCTTC. Amino acids: CAISDHRGGIYGYTF.

CDR3 DNA: TGTGCCACCAGCAGACTGGGACAGAATACGCAGTATTTT. Translating gives CATSRLGQNTQYF. This chain joins TRBV15 and TRBJ2-3; 7 bases match TRBD1. The trim removed 2 bases at V and 7 bases at J, leaving 3 bases unmatched. Germline values: CDR1 LNHNV, CDR2 YYDKDF (reference sequence). This CDR3 contains 13 residues.

This clone occurred once. J is TRBJ2-2 and V is TRBV7-3; D gene unclear. CDR3 length: 12 residues. V dropped 5 bases and J dropped 7 bases, with 8 bases sitting between them. The germline V gene has CDR1 SGHTA and CDR2 FQGTGA. The CDR3 loop is CASSRVLGELFF. The CDR3 coding sequence is TGTGCCAGCAGCAGAGTTCTCGGGGAGCTGTTTTTT.

This clone was seen only a few times. CDR3 loop: CSAQGNTEAFF. Here the CDR3 DNA reads TGCAGTGCTCAGGGGAACACTGAAGCTTTCTTT. The rearrangement links TRBV20-1 to TRBJ1-1, with a possible D match to TRBD1 (5 bases). This CDR3 region has 11 residues. The germline CDR1 and CDR2 sequences are DFQATT and SNEGSKA (reference sequence). V was shortened by 5 bases and J by 1 base, with 5 bases between the two germline ends.

The gene calls are TRBV6-1 and TRBJ2-5; TRBD2 aligns across 11 bases. After removal of 4 bases from V and 5 bases from J, the junction contained 6 bases not matched to a gene. Germline V gene data show CDR1 as MNHNS and CDR2 as SASEGT. CDR3 length equals 15 residues. In DNA, the CDR3 is TGTGCCAGCAGTGGAAACCTAGCGGGAGGTGAGACCCAGTACTTC. This gives the protein CASSGNLAGGETQYF.

The chain combines TRBV13 with TRBJ1-4; D may be TRBD1 (6 bases). With 2 bases removed from V and 6 bases from J, the gap between germline ends came to 22 bases. CDR3 length: 18 residues. CDR1 is PRHDT and CDR2 is FYEKMQ in the germline V gene (reference sequence). The DNA for the CDR3 is TGTGCCAGCAGCTTACAGCGAGGAGGCAAGGGACACTATGAAAAACTGTTTTTT. Translated, it gives CASSLQRGGKGHYEKLFF.

The chain employs TRBV9 and TRBJ2-2; 13 bases fit TRBD2. Germline V gene sequence: CDR1 SGDLS, CDR2 YYNGEE. V was pared by 0 bases and J by 6 bases, with 2 bases of the junction left unmatched. The CDR3 is made up of 16 amino acids. CDR3 residues: CASSVGTSGGPGELFF. CDR3 coding DNA: TGTGCCAGCAGCGTAGGGACTAGCGGGGGTCCCGGGGAGCTGTTTTTT. Drawing the rest from reference TRBV9 and TRBJ2-2, the complete variable domain is DSGVTQTPKHLITATGQRVTLRCSPRSGDLSVYWYQQSLDQGLQFLIQYYNGEERAKGNILERFSAQQFPDLHSELNLSSLELGDSALYFCASSVGTSGGPGELFFGEGSRLTVL.

Here the CDR3 DNA reads TGTGCCAGCAGTTGGACCCTCAGGTTTTCACAGATTAATGAAAAACTGTTTTTT. It specifies CASSWTLRFSQINEKLFF. This rearrangement joins TRBV7-9 to TRBJ1-4; D is uncertain. V dropped 6 bases and J dropped 4 bases, with 24 bases sitting between them. CDR3 length: 18 residues. Germline V gene sequence: CDR1 SEHNR, CDR2 FQNEAQ (reference sequence).

This chain joins TRBV6-5 and TRBJ2-2; D remains ambiguous. This CDR3 has 12 amino acids. The germline gives CDR1 MNHEY, CDR2 SVGAGI. The germline V and J ends were trimmed by 2 bases and 6 bases, with 4 bases remaining between them. The CDR3 nucleotides read TGTGCCAGCAGTTACCGGCCCGGGGAGCTGTTTTTT. Amino acid sequence: CASSYRPGELFF.

The J gene is TRBJ1-5, the V gene TRBV6-4; no firm D call. The CDR3 has 17 amino acids. From germline, CDR1 is MRHNA and CDR2 SNTAGT. V gave up 4 bases and J gave up 2 bases, with 18 bases separating them. CDR3 nucleotides: TGTGCCAGCAGTGCTCGACTTACAAACGCCGGCAATCAGCCCCAGCATTTT. Its protein is CASSARLTNAGNQPQHF.

V is TRBV7-9 and J is TRBJ1-5, with TRBD1 as a possible D gene (6 bases). Germline V gene lookup returns CDR1 SEHNR and CDR2 FQNEAQ (reference sequence). The length of the CDR3 is 14 residues. The germline V and J ends were trimmed by 1 base and 4 bases, with 8 bases remaining between them. CDR3 sequence reads: CASSLGGGNQPQHF. For the CDR3, the DNA is TGTGCCAGCAGCTTAGGAGGGGGAAATCAGCCCCAGCATTTT.

This clone was detected once. The chain combines TRBV5-1 with TRBJ1-2; 7 nucleotides line up with TRBD1. Germline assignment: CDR1 SGHRS and CDR2 YFSETQ. The CDR3 covers 14 residues. J was trimmed by 2 bases and V by 4 bases; bases with no gene match: 5. The CDR3 region is CASSPRGTNYGYTF. The CDR3 coding sequence is TGCGCCAGCAGCCCCAGGGGGACCAACTATGGCTACACCTTC.

V and J are TRBV28 and TRBJ2-6; possibly TRBD1 for D (5 bases). CDR1 is MDHEN and CDR2 is SYDVKM in the germline V gene. V was clipped by 2 bases and J by 1 base, with 12 bases between them. The CDR3 contains 17 residues. CDR3 loop: CASSLLLSGSGANVLTF. CDR3 sequence (DNA): TGTGCCAGCAGTTTACTACTTTCAGGGTCTGGGGCCAACGTCCTGACTTTC.

The chain couples TRBV7-2 to TRBJ1-2, with 9 bases lining up with TRBD1. Germline-derived CDR1 and CDR2 are SGHTA and FQGNSA. The CDR3 runs to 15 residues. The junction had 9 bases not matched to a gene; V was cut back by 5 bases and J by 5 bases. In DNA form, the CDR3 reads TGTGCCAGCAGCGTAGTGGGACAGGGAGATTATGGCTACACCTTC. Amino acids: CASSVVGQGDYGYTF. Variable domain in full (rest from reference TRBV7-2 and TRBJ1-2): GAGVSQSPSNKVTEKGKDVELRCDPISGHTALYWYRQSLGQGLEFLIYFQGNSAPDKSGLPSDRFSAERTGGSVSTLTIQRTQQEDSAVYLCASSVVGQGDYGYTFGSGTRLTVV.

The chain is built from TRBV7-6 and TRBJ2-3; D possibly corresponds to TRBD1 (5 bases). The CDR3 consists of 14 residues. V was shortened by 2 bases and J by 4 bases, with 10 bases between the two germline ends. Germline lookup yields CDR1 SGHVS and CDR2 FNYEAQ. DNA for the CDR3: TGTGCCAGCAGCTTATACAGGACCGCAGATACGCAGTATTTT. It is translated as CASSLYRTADTQYF.

J is TRBJ2-7 and V is TRBV7-2; unclear D gene. The germline V gene encodes CDR1 SGHTA and CDR2 FQGNSA. The length of the CDR3 is 16 residues. V was shortened by 1 base and J by 7 bases, with 20 bases between the two germline ends. The CDR3 reads CASSLDVLPSLGEQYF. The CDR3 DNA reads as TGTGCCAGCAGCTTAGATGTGCTCCCCTCATTGGGGGAGCAGTACTTC. Using reference TRBV7-2 and TRBJ2-7 for the parts outside the CDR3, the full variable domain is GAGVSQSPSNKVTEKGKDVELRCDPISGHTALYWYRQSLGQGLEFLIYFQGNSAPDKSGLPSDRFSAERTGGSVSTLTIQRTQQEDSAVYLCASSLDVLPSLGEQYFGPGTRLTVT.

The CDR3 DNA reads as TGTGCCAGCAGCATTATCGGGGCCCTAACCTACGAGCAGTACTTC. Its translation: CASSIIGALTYEQYF. V and J are TRBV2 and TRBJ2-7; possibly TRBD1 or TRBD2 for D (5 bases each). Germline V gene sequence: CDR1 SNHLY, CDR2 FYNNEI. This CDR3 contains 15 residues. The V end lost 6 bases, the J end lost 2 bases, and 17 bases lay between the germline ends.

The chain combines TRBV2 with TRBJ2-3; TRBD1 agrees at 8 bases. This CDR3 is 15 amino acids long. Looked up from germline, CDR1 is SNHLY and CDR2 is FYNNEI. V shed 4 bases, J shed 5 bases, and the junction held 8 bases outside the gene matches. As DNA, the CDR3 is TGTGCCAGCAGTGTAGGGGCAGGGGGCGAAGATACGCAGTATTTT. This sequence encodes CASSVGAGGEDTQYF.

This chain connects TRBV5-1 to TRBJ2-1, with D perhaps matching TRBD1 or TRBD2 (5 bases each). The germline gives CDR1 SGHRS, CDR2 YFSETQ. The CDR3 consists of 12 residues. V was pared by 4 bases and J by 12 bases, with 14 bases between. In DNA form, the CDR3 reads TGCGCCAGCAGCCTCGCCCGGGGCCTGCAGTTCTTC. It translates to CASSLARGLQFF. Supplemented by reference TRBV5-1 and TRBJ2-1, the full variable domain reads KAGVTQTPRYLIKTRGQQVTLSCSPISGHRSVSWYQQTPGQGLQFLFEYFSETQRNKGNFPGRFSGRQFSNSRSEMNVSTLELGDSALYLCASSLARGLQFFGPGTRLTVL.

The rearrangement links TRBV2 to TRBJ2-2, with 8 bases identical to TRBD2. CDR3 length: 17 residues. CDR1 and CDR2 from the germline V gene are SNHLY and FYNNEI. J was trimmed by 0 bases and V by 10 bases; bases with no gene match: 13. The CDR3 here is CATTPLAGGPNTGELFF. Written as DNA, the CDR3 is TGTGCCACCACCCCCCTGGCGGGGGGTCCGAACACCGGGGAGCTGTTTTTT. The full variable domain, with the rest looked up from reference TRBV2 and TRBJ2-2, is EPEVTQTPSHQVTQMGQEVILRCVPISNHLYFYWYRQILGQKVEFLVSFYNNEISEKSEIFDDQFSVERPDGSNFTLKIRSTKLEDSAMYFCATTPLAGGPNTGELFFGEGSRLTVL.

The V gene is TRBV15, the J gene TRBJ2-3, with D possibly matching TRBD1 (5 bases). Trimming took off 6 bases at V and 2 bases at J, with 9 bases between the two ends. CDR1 and CDR2 from the germline V gene are LNHNV and YYDKDF (reference sequence). The CDR3 sequence is 13 residues long. The CDR3 loop is CATRGVVTDTQYF. The CDR3 nucleotides are TGTGCCACCAGAGGGGTAGTCACAGATACGCAGTATTTT. The whole variable domain, remainder taken from reference TRBV15 and TRBJ2-3, is DAMVIQNPRYQVTQFGKPVTLSCSQTLNHNVMYWYQQKSSQAPKLLFHYYDKDFNNEADTPDNFQSRRPNTSFCFLDIRSPGLGDTAMYLCATRGVVTDTQYFGPGTRLTVL.

The V call is TRBV12-5, the J call TRBJ1-2, with D possibly TRBD1 on 6 matching bases. V was trimmed by 0 bases and J by 8 bases, leaving 19 bases between them. Germline CDR1 and CDR2: LGHNT and FRNRAP. The CDR3 totals 16 residues. DNA of the CDR3: TGTGCTAGTGGTTTGGTTCTATCGGCAGGGGATTACGGCTACACCTTC. It codes for CASGLVLSAGDYGYTF.

The chain has TRBV19 and TRBJ1-3; the D is unclear. V lost 8 bases, J lost 4 bases, and 12 bases lay in between. This CDR3 comprises 13 residues. Per the germline V gene, CDR1 is LNHDA and CDR2 is SQIVND (reference sequence). CDR3 coding DNA: TGTGCCAGTGCCGACGGGGTAGGAAACACCATATATTTT. Protein product: CASADGVGNTIYF.

The chain couples TRBV6-5 to TRBJ1-2; 7 nucleotides agree with TRBD1. CDR1 is MNHEY, CDR2 SVGAGI, per germline. J gave up 6 bases and V 2 bases, and 12 bases lay outside the gene matches. This CDR3 has 16 residues. CDR3 protein: CASSYRQGHRGNGYTF. CDR3 bases: TGTGCCAGCAGTTACCGACAGGGTCATCGAGGGAATGGCTACACCTTC.